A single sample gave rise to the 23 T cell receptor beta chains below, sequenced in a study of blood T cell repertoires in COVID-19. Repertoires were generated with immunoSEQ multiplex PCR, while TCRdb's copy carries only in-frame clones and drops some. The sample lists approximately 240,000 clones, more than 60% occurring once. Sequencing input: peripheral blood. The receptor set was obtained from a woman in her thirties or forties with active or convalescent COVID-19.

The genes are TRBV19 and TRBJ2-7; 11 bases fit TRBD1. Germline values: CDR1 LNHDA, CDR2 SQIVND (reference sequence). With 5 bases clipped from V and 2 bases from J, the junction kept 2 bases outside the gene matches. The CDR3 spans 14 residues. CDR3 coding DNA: TGTGCCAGTAGTTCGGGACAGGGGGCCTACGAGCAGTACTTC. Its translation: CASSSGQGAYEQYF.

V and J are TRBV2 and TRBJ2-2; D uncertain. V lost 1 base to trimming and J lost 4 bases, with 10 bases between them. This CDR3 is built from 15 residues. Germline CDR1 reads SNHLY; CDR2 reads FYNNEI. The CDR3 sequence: CASSEESTRTGELFF. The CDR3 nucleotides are TGTGCCAGCAGTGAAGAGTCTACCCGCACCGGGGAGCTGTTTTTT.

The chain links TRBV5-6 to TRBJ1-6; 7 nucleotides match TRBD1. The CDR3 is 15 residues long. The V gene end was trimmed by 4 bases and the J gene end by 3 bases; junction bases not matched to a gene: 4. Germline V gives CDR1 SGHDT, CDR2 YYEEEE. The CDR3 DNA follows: TGTGCCAGCAGCGATGGGACAGTCTATAATTCACCCCTCCACTTT. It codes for CASSDGTVYNSPLHF.

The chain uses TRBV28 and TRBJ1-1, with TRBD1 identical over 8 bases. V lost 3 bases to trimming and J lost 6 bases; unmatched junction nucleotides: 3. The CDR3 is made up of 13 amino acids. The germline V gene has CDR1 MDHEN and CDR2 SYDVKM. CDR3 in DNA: TGTGCCAGCAGTTTGCAGGGGGCGGCTGAAGCTTTCTTT. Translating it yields CASSLQGAAEAFF.

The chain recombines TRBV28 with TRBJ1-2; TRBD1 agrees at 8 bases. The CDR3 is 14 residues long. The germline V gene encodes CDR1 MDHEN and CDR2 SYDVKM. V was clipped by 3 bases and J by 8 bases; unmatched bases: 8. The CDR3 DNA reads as TGTGCCAGCAGTTTGTCGGACAGGGTCGGAGGCTACACCTTC. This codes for CASSLSDRVGGYTF.

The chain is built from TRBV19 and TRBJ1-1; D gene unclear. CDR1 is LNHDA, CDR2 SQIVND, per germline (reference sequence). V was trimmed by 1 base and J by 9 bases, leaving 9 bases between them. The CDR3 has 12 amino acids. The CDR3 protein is CASSIGSVQAFF. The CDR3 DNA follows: TGTGCCAGTAGTATAGGTTCCGTTCAAGCTTTCTTT.

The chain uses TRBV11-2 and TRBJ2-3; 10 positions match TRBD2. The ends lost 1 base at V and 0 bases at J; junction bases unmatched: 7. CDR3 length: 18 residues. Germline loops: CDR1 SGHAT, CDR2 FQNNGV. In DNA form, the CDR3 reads TGTGCCAGCAGCTTAGTGCTAGCGGGGGTAACTAGCACAGATACGCAGTATTTT. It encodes CASSLVLAGVTSTDTQYF. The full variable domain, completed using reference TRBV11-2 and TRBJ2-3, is EAGVAQSPRYKIIEKRQSVAFWCNPISGHATLYWYQQILGQGPKLLIQFQNNGVVDDSQLPKDRFSAERLKGVDSTLKIQPAKLEDSAVYLCASSLVLAGVTSTDTQYFGPGTRLTVL.

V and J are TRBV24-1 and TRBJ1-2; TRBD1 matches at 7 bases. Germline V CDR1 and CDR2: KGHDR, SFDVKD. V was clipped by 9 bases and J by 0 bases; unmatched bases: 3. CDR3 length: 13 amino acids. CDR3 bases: TGTGCCACCCGAGGGGGCCCTAACTATGGCTACACCTTC. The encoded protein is CATRGGPNYGYTF.

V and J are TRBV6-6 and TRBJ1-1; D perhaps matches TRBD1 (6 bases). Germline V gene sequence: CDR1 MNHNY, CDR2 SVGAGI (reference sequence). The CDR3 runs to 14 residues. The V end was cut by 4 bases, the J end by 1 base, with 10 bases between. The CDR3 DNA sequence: TGTGCCAGCAGTTGGACAGATGCGAACACTGAAGCTTTCTTT. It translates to CASSWTDANTEAFF.

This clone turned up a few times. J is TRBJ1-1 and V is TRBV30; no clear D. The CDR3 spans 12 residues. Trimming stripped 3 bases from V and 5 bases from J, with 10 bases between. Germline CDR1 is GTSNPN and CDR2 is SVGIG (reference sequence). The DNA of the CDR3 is TGTGCCTGGAGATTACGTCGGACTGAAGCTTTCTTT. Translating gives CAWRLRRTEAFF. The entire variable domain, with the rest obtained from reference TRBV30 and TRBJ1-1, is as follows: SQTIHQWPATLVQPVGSPLSLECTVEGTSNPNLYWYRQAAGRGLQLLFYSVGIGQISSEVPQNLSASRPQDRQFILSSKKLLLSDSGFYLCAWRLRRTEAFFGQGTRLTVV.

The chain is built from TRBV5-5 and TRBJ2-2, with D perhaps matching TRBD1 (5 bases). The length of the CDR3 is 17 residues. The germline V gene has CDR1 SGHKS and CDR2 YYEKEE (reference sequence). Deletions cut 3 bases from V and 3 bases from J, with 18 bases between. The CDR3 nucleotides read TGTGCCAGCAGCTGGGGTCGGACGGCCAGGGACACCGGGGAGCTGTTTTTT. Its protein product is CASSWGRTARDTGELFF.

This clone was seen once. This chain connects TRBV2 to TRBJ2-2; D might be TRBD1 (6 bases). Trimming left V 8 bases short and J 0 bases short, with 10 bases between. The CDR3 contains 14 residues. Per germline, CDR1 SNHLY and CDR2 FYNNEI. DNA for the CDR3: TGTGCCAGCGTGGGGGCCTCGAACACCGGGGAGCTGTTTTTT. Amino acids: CASVGASNTGELFF.

CDR3 in DNA: TGTGCCAGCAACGGCCGACAGGGGATCTATAATTCACCCCTCCACTTT. It translates to CASNGRQGIYNSPLHF. The chain recombines TRBV28 with TRBJ1-6, with 8 positions matching TRBD1. Germline trimming cut 7 bases from V and 3 bases from J; bases unmatched to any gene: 8. CDR1 MDHEN and CDR2 SYDVKM come from the germline V gene. The length of the CDR3 is 16 residues.

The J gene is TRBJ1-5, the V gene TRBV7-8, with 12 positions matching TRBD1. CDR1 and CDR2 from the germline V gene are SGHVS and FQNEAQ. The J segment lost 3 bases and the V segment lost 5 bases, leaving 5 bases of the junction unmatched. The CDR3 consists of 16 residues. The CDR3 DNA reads TGTGCCAGCAGCCGAGCGGGACAGGGGGCCAATCAGCCCCAGCATTTT. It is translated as CASSRAGQGANQPQHF. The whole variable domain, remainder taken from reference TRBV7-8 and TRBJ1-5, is GAGVSQSPRYKVAKRGQDVALRCDPISGHVSLFWYQQALGQGPEFLTYFQNEAQLDKSGLPSDRFFAERPEGSVSTLKIQRTQQEDSAVYLCASSRAGQGANQPQHFGDGTRLSIL.

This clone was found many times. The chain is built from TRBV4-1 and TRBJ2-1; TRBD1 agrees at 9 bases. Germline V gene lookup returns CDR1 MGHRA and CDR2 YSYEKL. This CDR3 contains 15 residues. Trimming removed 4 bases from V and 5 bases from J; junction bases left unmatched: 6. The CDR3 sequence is CASSPWTGVNNEQFF. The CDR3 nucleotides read TGCGCCAGCAGCCCGTGGACAGGGGTAAACAATGAGCAGTTCTTC.

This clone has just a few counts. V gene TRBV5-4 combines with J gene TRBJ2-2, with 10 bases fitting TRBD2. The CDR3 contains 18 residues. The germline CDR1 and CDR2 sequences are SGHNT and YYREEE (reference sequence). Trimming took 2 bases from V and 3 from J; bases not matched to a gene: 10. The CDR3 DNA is TGTGCCAGCAGCTTCGGGACCGGGACTAGCGCCTACACCGGGGAGCTGTTTTTT. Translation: CASSFGTGTSAYTGELFF.

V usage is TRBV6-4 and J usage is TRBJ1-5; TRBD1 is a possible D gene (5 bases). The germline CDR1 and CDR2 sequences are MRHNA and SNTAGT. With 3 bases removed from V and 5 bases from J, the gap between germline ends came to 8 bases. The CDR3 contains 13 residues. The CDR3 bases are TGTGCCAGCAGTGAAGGCAGGGATCAGCCCCAGCATTTT. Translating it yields CASSEGRDQPQHF.

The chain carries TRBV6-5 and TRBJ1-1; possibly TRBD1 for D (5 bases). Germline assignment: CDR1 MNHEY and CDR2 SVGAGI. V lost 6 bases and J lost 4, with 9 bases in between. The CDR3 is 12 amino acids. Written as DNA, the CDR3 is TGTGCCAGCAGCATGACAGTCACTGAAGCTTTCTTT. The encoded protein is CASSMTVTEAFF.

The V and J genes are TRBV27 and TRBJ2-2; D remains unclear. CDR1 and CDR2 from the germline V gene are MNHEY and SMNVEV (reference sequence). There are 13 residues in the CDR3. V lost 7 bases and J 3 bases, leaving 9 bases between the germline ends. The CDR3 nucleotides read TGTGCCAGCAAAAAATCCTACACCGGGGAGCTGTTTTTT. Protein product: CASKKSYTGELFF.

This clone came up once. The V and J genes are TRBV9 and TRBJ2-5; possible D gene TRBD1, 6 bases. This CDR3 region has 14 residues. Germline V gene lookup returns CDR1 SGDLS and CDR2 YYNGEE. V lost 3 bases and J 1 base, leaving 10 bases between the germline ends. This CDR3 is CASSAQGIQETQYF. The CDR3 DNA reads TGTGCCAGCAGCGCACAGGGAATCCAAGAGACCCAGTACTTC.

The CDR3 spells CASSPPRGGNTIYF. The CDR3 region has the DNA TGCGCCAGCAGCCCTCCTAGGGGGGGAAACACCATATATTTT. The chain couples TRBV4-1 to TRBJ1-3, with a weak D call TRBD1 (6 bases). This CDR3 contains 14 residues. CDR1 is MGHRA and CDR2 is YSYEKL in the germline V gene. V was trimmed by 4 bases and J by 4 bases, leaving 11 bases between them.

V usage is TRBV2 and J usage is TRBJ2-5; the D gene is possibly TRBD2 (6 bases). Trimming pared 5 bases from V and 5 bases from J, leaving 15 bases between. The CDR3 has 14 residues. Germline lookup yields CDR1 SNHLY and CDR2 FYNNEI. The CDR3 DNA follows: TGTGCCAGCAGTCCGAGACTCGGAGGGGAGACCCAGTACTTC. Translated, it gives CASSPRLGGETQYF.

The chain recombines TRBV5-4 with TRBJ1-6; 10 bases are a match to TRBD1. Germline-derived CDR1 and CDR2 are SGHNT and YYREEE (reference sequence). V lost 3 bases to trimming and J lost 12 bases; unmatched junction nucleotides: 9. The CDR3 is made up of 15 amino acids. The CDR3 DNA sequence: TGTGCCAGCAGCTCGGGGACAGGGGCCACGAGACCCCTCCACTTT. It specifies CASSSGTGATRPLHF. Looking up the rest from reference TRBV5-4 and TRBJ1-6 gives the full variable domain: ETGVTQSPTHLIKTRGQQVTLRCSSQSGHNTVSWYQQALGQGPQFIFQYYREEENGRGNFPPRFSGLQFPNYSSELNVNALELDDSALYLCASSSGTGATRPLHFGNGTRLTVT.